A single sample is the source of the 22 T cell receptor beta chains below, sequenced in a study of blood T cells in healthy people across ages. Using a J-beta primer mix together with a sample-barcoded 5' primer, a second PCR was run for roughly 6 to 12 cycles. Using its own MiXCR run on the 5' RACE reads, TCRdb lists one record per CDR3 protein. The sample contains around 690,000 distinct CDR3 sequences, approximately 50% of which appear only once. Sequenced material: blood. These receptors came from a man in his fifties or sixties in good health.

The chain carries TRBV20-1 and TRBJ2-3; no definite D call. Between the trimmed V and J ends, which lost 1 base and 0 bases, there was a span of 2 bases. The CDR3 length is 12 residues. Per germline, CDR1 DFQATT and CDR2 SNEGSKA (reference sequence). The chain's CDR3 is CSARVSTDTQYF. CDR3 nucleotide sequence: TGCAGTGCTAGAGTCAGCACAGATACGCAGTATTTT.

The chain combines TRBV20-1 with TRBJ1-1; D remains ambiguous. CDR3 length: 13 residues. Germline lookup yields CDR1 DFQATT and CDR2 SNEGSKA (reference sequence). Trimming left V 3 bases short and J 1 base short, with 9 bases between. The DNA of the CDR3 is TGCAGTGCTAGTGGGTTTGGGAACACTGAAGCTTTCTTT. It is translated as CSASGFGNTEAFF.

The rearrangement uses TRBV9 and TRBJ2-3, with 10 bases aligning to TRBD2. CDR3 length: 16 residues. V dropped 0 bases and J dropped 6; count of bases not matched to a gene: 7. CDR1 SGDLS and CDR2 YYNGEE come from the germline V gene. The CDR3 region has the DNA TGTGCCAGCAGCGTAGAGCAGCGGGGGGGCCGGGATACGCAGTATTTT. Its protein is CASSVEQRGGRDTQYF.

In its sample, this clonotype was seen a few times. CDR3 in DNA: TGCAGCGTGCGGCCTACCCAAGAGACCCAGTACTTC. This gives the protein CSVRPTQETQYF. The chain carries TRBV29-1 and TRBJ2-5; no clear D. Germline V gene sequence: CDR1 SQVTM, CDR2 ANQGSEA. Trimming left V 6 bases short and J 1 base short, with 9 bases between. This CDR3 is built from 12 residues.

This clonotype has only a few counts. The chain combines TRBV5-1 with TRBJ2-3; no clear D gene. Germline V gene data show CDR1 as SGHRS and CDR2 as YFSETQ. This CDR3 has 16 residues. Trimming left V 0 bases short and J 2 bases short, with 13 bases between. CDR3 nucleotides: TGCGCCAGCAGCTTGGCCGGGCAGACACACACAGATACGCAGTATTTT. It is translated as CASSLAGQTHTDTQYF.

J is TRBJ1-5 and V is TRBV10-3; TRBD1 aligns across 7 bases. The junction had 5 bases not matched to a gene; V was cut back by 4 bases and J by 5 bases. CDR1 is ENHRY, CDR2 SYGVKD, per germline. The CDR3 extends over 14 amino acids. CDR3 region: CAISGRQGYQPQHF. CDR3 sequence (DNA): TGTGCCATCAGTGGCCGACAGGGCTATCAGCCCCAGCATTTT.

This clonotype was seen a few times. This rearrangement joins TRBV3-1 to TRBJ2-4; D gene uncertain. This CDR3 is built from 14 residues. Between the trimmed V and J ends, which lost 1 base and 4 bases, there was a span of 8 bases. The V gene's germline CDR1 is LGHDT and CDR2 YNNKEL (reference sequence). The CDR3: CASSQVGQKNIQYF. The CDR3, as DNA: TGTGCCAGCAGCCAAGTGGGCCAAAAAAACATTCAGTACTTC.

The chain combines TRBV7-2 with TRBJ2-3, with D maybe TRBD2 (6 bases). The CDR3 consists of 14 residues. The germline V gene has CDR1 SGHTA and CDR2 FQGNSA. V was clipped by 5 bases and J by 4 bases, with 13 bases between them. The CDR3 region has the DNA TGTGCCAGCAGCGCCGGGACTCCTCCAGATACGCAGTATTTT. Translating gives CASSAGTPPDTQYF.

In this sample, this clonotype turned up a few times. The gene calls are TRBV15 and TRBJ2-7; D may match TRBD1 or TRBD2 (7 bases each). Looked up from germline, CDR1 is LNHNV and CDR2 is YYDKDF (reference sequence). V lost 5 bases and J lost 6, with 20 bases in between. The CDR3 sequence is 15 residues long. The DNA for the CDR3 is TGTGCCACCAGCGTCCAAAACAGGGGAGGGTCCGAGCAGTACTTC. It codes for CATSVQNRGGSEQYF.

There are a few counts of this clonotype. The chain uses TRBV12-3 or TRBV12-4 and TRBJ2-3, with D unresolved. The CDR3 has 16 residues. Between the trimmed V and J ends, which lost 5 bases and 2 bases, there was a span of 17 bases. CDR3 sequence: CASSVEIGLDTDTQYF. The CDR3 DNA follows: TGTGCCAGCAGTGTAGAGATCGGGCTGGACACAGATACGCAGTATTTT.

J is TRBJ2-5 and V is TRBV29-1; D is tentatively TRBD1 or TRBD2 (5 bases each). V was shortened by 4 bases and J by 9 bases, with 9 bases between the two germline ends. Germline CDR1 and CDR2: SQVTM and ANQGSEA. CDR3 length: 10 amino acids. CDR3 DNA sequence: TGCAGCGTTGTTATGGGGGCCCAGTACTTC. This codes for CSVVMGAQYF.

V usage is TRBV20-1 and J usage is TRBJ2-7; TRBD1 might be the D (6 bases). The V and J ends lost 6 bases and 0 bases respectively, with 12 bases between them. The germline CDR1 and CDR2 sequences are DFQATT and SNEGSKA (reference sequence). CDR3 length equals 13 residues. CDR3: CSASTGNSYEQYF. In nucleotides, the CDR3 is TGCAGTGCCAGCACAGGGAACTCCTACGAGCAGTACTTC.

This clonotype has only a few counts. This chain connects TRBV25-1 to TRBJ2-3; possible D gene TRBD1, 5 bases. Germline CDR1 and CDR2: MGHDK and SYGVNS. The ends were cut back, 5 bases at V and 3 bases at J, with 15 bases in the middle. The CDR3 length is 15 residues. The CDR3, as DNA: TGTGCCAGCAGTCCGACCAGGGTGGCTACAGATACGCAGTATTTT. Protein product: CASSPTRVATDTQYF.

V usage is TRBV29-1 and J usage is TRBJ2-1, with 8 bases lining up with TRBD1. V trimming: 3 bases; J trimming: 3 bases; junction bases outside the gene matches: 10. CDR3 length: 16 amino acids. CDR1 is SQVTM and CDR2 is ANQGSEA in the germline V gene. The CDR3 coding sequence is TGCAGCGTTGATCACCCGGACAGGGAAAACTACAATGAGCAGTTCTTC. This gives the protein CSVDHPDRENYNEQFF.

The gene calls are TRBV4-2 and TRBJ1-2; no definite D call. V gave up 1 base and J gave up 5 bases, with 11 bases separating them. The CDR3 loop spans 14 amino acids. Germline CDR1 LGHNA, CDR2 YNFKEQ. CDR3 amino acids: CASSQGPGRYGYTF. The CDR3 coding sequence is TGTGCCAGCAGCCAAGGTCCGGGAAGGTATGGCTACACCTTC.

The gene calls are TRBV6-5 and TRBJ2-7; tentatively, D is TRBD2 (6 bases). The V gene lost 6 bases and the J gene lost 12 bases, with 18 bases spanning the gap. Looked up from germline, CDR1 is MNHEY and CDR2 is SVGAGI. The CDR3 spans 12 residues. CDR3 in amino acids: CASRPSLGGWYF. For the CDR3, the DNA is TGTGCCAGCAGGCCCTCGTTGGGAGGTTGGTACTTC.

This chain connects TRBV15 to TRBJ1-5, with 9 bases identical to TRBD1. The CDR3 spans 17 residues. CDR1 and CDR2 from the germline V gene are LNHNV and YYDKDF (reference sequence). The V and J ends lost 1 base and 0 bases, in that order; junction bases with no gene match: 4. The CDR3 here is CATSRGRTGDSNQPQHF. DNA for the CDR3: TGTGCCACCAGCAGAGGGAGGACAGGGGATAGCAATCAGCCCCAGCATTTT.

This clonotype appeared once. The chain has TRBV15 and TRBJ2-3, with D perhaps matching TRBD2 (6 bases). This CDR3 is built from 15 residues. Germline V gene sequence: CDR1 LNHNV, CDR2 YYDKDF (reference sequence). Trimming pared 4 bases from V and 5 bases from J, leaving 16 bases between. The DNA for the CDR3 is TGTGCCACCAGCACCCGCGGGACCCACGTAGATACGCAGTATTTT. As protein: CATSTRGTHVDTQYF.

This clonotype has just one count. V gene TRBV5-1 combines with J gene TRBJ1-4, with a possible D match to TRBD1 (5 bases). The CDR3 loop spans 13 amino acids. Germline V gives CDR1 SGHRS, CDR2 YFSETQ. V lost 7 bases and J 4 bases, leaving 11 bases between the germline ends. Written as DNA, the CDR3 is TGCGCCAGCGGCGGGACGGATAATGAAAAACTGTTTTTT. Its protein product is CASGGTDNEKLFF.

The chain combines TRBV4-1 with TRBJ2-3, with 9 bases matching TRBD2. J gave up 2 bases and V 6 bases, and 15 bases lay outside the gene matches. Germline V gene data show CDR1 as MGHRA and CDR2 as YSYEKL. The CDR3 is 18 residues long. CDR3 nucleotides: TGCGCCAGCAGACCCGGTTTAGCGGGGGCGAGAGACACAGATACGCAGTATTTT. Translated, it gives CASRPGLAGARDTDTQYF.

In its sample, this clonotype was seen a few times. CDR3 protein: CASRDPSGPPYEQYF. CDR3 coding DNA: TGTGCCAGCAGGGATCCGTCGGGGCCCCCCTACGAGCAGTACTTC. The V call is TRBV6-1, the J call TRBJ2-7, with D perhaps TRBD1 or TRBD2 (5 bases each). There are 15 residues in the CDR3. In germline, CDR1 is MNHNS, CDR2 SASEGT. The V gene lost 6 bases and the J gene lost 2 bases, with 17 bases spanning the gap.

The chain carries TRBV28 and TRBJ2-7; D gene ambiguous. The CDR3 runs 14 residues. V lost 5 bases and J lost 2, with 13 bases in between. Germline CDR1 is MDHEN and CDR2 is SYDVKM. The CDR3 loop reads CASSARASPYEQYF. Here the CDR3 DNA reads TGTGCCAGCAGTGCACGCGCAAGTCCCTACGAGCAGTACTTC.